This TCR beta chain was profiled in a study of cytomegalovirus exposure and HLA in healthy donors. General study findings and limits: Later analysis placed DRB1 highest and HLA-C lowest in TCR association rates, which differed by HLA locus.

The primer mix had 60 Vbeta and 13 Jbeta primers. Sequenced by immunoSEQ multiplex PCR; TCRdb stores in-frame clones only, minus some. The sample yields 95,000 to 100,000 clones, under 80% seen once. In its sample, this clone was seen a few times. Its antigen is currently unknown. At collection, donors were nominally healthy, but unrecorded immune exposures were probable. The TCR originated in a man aged 35-49 years in good health and CMV-seronegative. Sequenced input: PBMCs.

This chain's CDR3 is CASSLGQPNTGELFF. DNA of the CDR3: TGTGCCAGCAGCTTGGGACAGCCTAACACCGGGGAGCTGTTTTTT. This chain joins TRBV11-3 and TRBJ2-2; TRBD1 aligns across 7 bases. The germline V gene has CDR1 SGHNT and CDR2 YENEEA. V shed 3 bases and J 2 bases; nucleotides not matched to a gene: 3. The CDR3 has 15 residues.